The present TCR beta chain was sequenced within a study of blood T cell repertoires in COVID-19. About the study: Italy, Spain and the United States were the sources of the convalescent and acute COVID-19 samples. The cDNA or gDNA used as material had been derived from T cells, B-cell-depleted T cells, or PBMCs.

Profiled with immunoSEQ multiplex PCR; TCRdb holds only in-frame clones, not every one. The data contain roughly 110,000 clones, nearly 90% of them singletons. Sample: peripheral blood. The TCR originated in a woman aged 70-85 years who had recovered from COVID-19.

CDR3: CASSSFSASSYEQYF. The CDR3 nucleotides read TGTGCCAGCTCATCCTTTAGCGCGAGCTCCTACGAGCAGTACTTC. The chain combines TRBV18 with TRBJ2-7; perhaps TRBD2 as D (5 bases). The V gene's germline CDR1 is KGHSH and CDR2 LQKENI. V gave up 5 bases and J gave up 0 bases, with 14 bases separating them. The CDR3 is 15 residues long.